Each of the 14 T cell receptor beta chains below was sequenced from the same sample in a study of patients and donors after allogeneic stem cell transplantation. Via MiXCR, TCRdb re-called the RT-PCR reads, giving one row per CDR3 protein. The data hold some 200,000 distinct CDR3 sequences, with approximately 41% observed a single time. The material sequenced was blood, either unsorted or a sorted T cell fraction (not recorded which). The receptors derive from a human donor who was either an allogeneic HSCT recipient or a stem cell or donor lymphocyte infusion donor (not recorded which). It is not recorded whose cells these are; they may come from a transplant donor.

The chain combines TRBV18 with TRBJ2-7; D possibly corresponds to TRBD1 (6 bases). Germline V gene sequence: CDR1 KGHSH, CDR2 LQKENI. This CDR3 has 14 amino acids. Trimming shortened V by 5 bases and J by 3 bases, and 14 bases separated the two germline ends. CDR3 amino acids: CASSELPGDYEQYF. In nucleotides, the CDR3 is TGTGCCAGCTCAGAACTCCCAGGGGACTACGAGCAGTACTTC.

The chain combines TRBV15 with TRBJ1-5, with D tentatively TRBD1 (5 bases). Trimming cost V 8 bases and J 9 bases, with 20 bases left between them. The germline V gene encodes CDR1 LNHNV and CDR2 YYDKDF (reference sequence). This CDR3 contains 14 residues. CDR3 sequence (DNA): TGTGCCACCTGGAATGGTCCCGGGGCAGGGCCCCAGCATTTT. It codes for CATWNGPGAGPQHF.

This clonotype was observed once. CDR3 sequence: CASTFDGSGEQYF. The CDR3 coding sequence is TGTGCCAGCACCTTCGACGGGTCGGGCGAGCAGTACTTC. This chain connects TRBV27 to TRBJ2-7; D is unresolved. Germline CDR1 MNHEY, CDR2 SMNVEV (reference sequence). V was pared by 7 bases and J by 6 bases, with 16 bases between. CDR3 length: 13 amino acids.

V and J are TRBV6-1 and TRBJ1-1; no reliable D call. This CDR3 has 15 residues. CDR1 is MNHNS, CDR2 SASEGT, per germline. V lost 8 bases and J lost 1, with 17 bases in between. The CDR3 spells CASYAHMRGNTEAFF. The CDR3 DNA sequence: TGTGCCAGCTACGCCCACATGAGAGGGAACACTGAAGCTTTCTTT.

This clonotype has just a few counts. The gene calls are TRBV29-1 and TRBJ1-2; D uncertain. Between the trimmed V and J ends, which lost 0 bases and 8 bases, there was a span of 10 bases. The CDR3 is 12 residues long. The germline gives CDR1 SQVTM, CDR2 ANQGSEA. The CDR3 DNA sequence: TGCAGCGTTGAAGATCAATGGGTGGGCTACACCTTC. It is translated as CSVEDQWVGYTF.

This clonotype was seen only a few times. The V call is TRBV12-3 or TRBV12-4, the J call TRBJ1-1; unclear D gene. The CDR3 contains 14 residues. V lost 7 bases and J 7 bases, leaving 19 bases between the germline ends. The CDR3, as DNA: TGTGCCAGCATCTACGGACCCGGTTTGTTTGAAGCTTTCTTT. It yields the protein CASIYGPGLFEAFF.

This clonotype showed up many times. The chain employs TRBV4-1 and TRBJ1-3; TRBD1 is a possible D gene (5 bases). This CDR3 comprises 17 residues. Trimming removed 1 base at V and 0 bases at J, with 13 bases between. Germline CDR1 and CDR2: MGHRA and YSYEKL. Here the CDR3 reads CASSQAGSGVSGNTIYF. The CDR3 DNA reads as TGCGCCAGCAGCCAAGCAGGGTCCGGAGTCTCTGGAAACACCATATATTTT.

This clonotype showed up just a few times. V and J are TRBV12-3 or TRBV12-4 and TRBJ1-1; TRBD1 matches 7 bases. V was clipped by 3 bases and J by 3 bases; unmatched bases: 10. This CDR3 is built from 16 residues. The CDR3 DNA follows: TGTGCCAGCAGTTTCCCGAACCTAGGGGGCGACACTGAAGCTTTCTTT. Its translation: CASSFPNLGGDTEAFF.

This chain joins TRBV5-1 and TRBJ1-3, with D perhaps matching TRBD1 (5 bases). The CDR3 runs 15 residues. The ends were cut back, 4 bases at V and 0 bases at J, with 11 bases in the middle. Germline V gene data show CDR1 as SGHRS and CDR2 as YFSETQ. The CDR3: CASSPEGNSGNTIYF. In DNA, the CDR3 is TGCGCCAGCAGCCCCGAGGGGAACTCTGGAAACACCATATATTTT.

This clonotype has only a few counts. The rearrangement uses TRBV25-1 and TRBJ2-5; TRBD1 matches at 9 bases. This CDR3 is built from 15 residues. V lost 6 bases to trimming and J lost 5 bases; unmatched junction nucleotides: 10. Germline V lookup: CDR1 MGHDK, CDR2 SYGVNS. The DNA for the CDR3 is TGTGCCAGCAGCCCTCGGGACAGGGTTATGGAGACCCAGTACTTC. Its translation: CASSPRDRVMETQYF.

The CDR3 nucleotides are TGTGCCAGCAGCTTAGCGGGAGGAGCCCAGCCCCAGCATTTT. Translating gives CASSLAGGAQPQHF. The chain couples TRBV7-2 to TRBJ1-5; D is ambiguous. The CDR3 has 14 residues. Germline lookup yields CDR1 SGHTA and CDR2 FQGNSA. V was pared by 0 bases and J by 7 bases, with 10 bases between. Full variable domain (outside the CDR3, taken from reference TRBV7-2 and TRBJ1-5): GAGVSQSPSNKVTEKGKDVELRCDPISGHTALYWYRQSLGQGLEFLIYFQGNSAPDKSGLPSDRFSAERTGGSVSTLTIQRTQQEDSAVYLCASSLAGGAQPQHFGDGTRLSIL.

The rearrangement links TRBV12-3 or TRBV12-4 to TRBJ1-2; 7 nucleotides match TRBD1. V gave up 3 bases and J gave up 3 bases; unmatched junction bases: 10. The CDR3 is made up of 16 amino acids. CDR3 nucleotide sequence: TGTGCCAGCAGTTTTAATGGAGGACAGGCAGACTATGGCTACACCTTC. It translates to CASSFNGGQADYGYTF.

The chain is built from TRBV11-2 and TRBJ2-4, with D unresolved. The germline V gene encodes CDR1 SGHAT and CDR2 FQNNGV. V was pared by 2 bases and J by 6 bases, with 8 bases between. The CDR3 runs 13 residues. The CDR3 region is CASSLMVRNIQYF. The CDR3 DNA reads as TGTGCCAGCAGCTTAATGGTCAGAAACATTCAGTACTTC.

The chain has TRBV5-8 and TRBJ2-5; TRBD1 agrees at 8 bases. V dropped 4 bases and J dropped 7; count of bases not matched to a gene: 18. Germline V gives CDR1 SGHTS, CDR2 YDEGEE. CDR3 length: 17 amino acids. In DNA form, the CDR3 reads TGTGCCAGCAGCGGGTGGACAGGGACCTTGGTGGTGACGACCCAGTACTTC. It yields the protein CASSGWTGTLVVTTQYF.